The rows below give T cell receptor beta chains drawn from one sample of a study of blood T cell repertoires in COVID-19. Sequencing was performed with immunoSEQ multiplex PCR; in TCRdb, only in-frame clones are kept and a portion is missing. The data show over 200,000 clones, about 88% seen once. The sequencing input was peripheral blood. These receptors were taken from a man between 40 and 49 years old with active or convalescent COVID-19. Each CDR3 is given without its conserved first and last residue. Clone size appears in some rows only: once, few, many, or a class for an expanded clone.

size	V	CDR3
-	TRBV6-5	ASSRDNVNTEAF
-	TRBV6-6	ASRTGGPTFDAF
-	TRBV12-3/TRBV12-4	ASSSWGEAGAF
-	TRBV13	ASSLLNTIY
-	TRBV18	ASSPTTRNYGYT
-	TRBV2	ASTQGGAGEQY
-	TRBV28	ASSFGLYEQY
-	TRBV27	ASSSTGGRYGGYT
-	TRBV18	ASSLEAQGIYQPQH
few	TRBV28	ASNEQGYYGYT
-	TRBV28	ASGQGFNEKLF
-	TRBV9	ASSVGPAGGLTDTQY
-	TRBV3-1/TRBV3-2	ASSQGGARGYT
-	TRBV5-1	ASSLGQGYEAF
-	TRBV28	AINRGPSGSSYEQY
-	TRBV7-2	ASRKRGLLNTGELF
-	TRBV19	ASSWTAWNSPLH
-	TRBV9	ASSRSQAQETQY
-	TRBV28	ATMAHPTGFDGYT
-	TRBV3-1/TRBV3-2	ASSLAGHSSTDTQY
-	TRBV18	ASSPRTGGGYT
few	TRBV24-1	ATSAGRSTAF
few	TRBV4-1	ASSQDRSVNEKLF
-	TRBV5-8	ASSLALPTDTQY
-	TRBV10-1	ASSESGSNYGYT
-	TRBV5-1	ASSLAEGNYGYT
-	TRBV15	ATSREGLAYEQY
-	TRBV6-5	ASRPDRGVPEAF
-	TRBV27	ASSLGRGGNTEAF
-	TRBV12-1	ASSSGTSGRDTDTQY
-	TRBV19	ASSPGIAAYEQY
few	TRBV18	ASSLERTEAF
-	TRBV13	ASSLSSGGNTGELF
-	TRBV12-3/TRBV12-4	ASSLVTGYGYT
-	TRBV4-1	ASSQDPPLEQF
-	TRBV6-6	ASSFRGLATGELF
-	TRBV24-1	ATSDSYQNREQY
-	TRBV18	ASSLEQPNYGYT
-	TRBV19	ASSILGQGAGNNEQF
once	TRBV11-2	ASTAQGLNSPLH
-	TRBV5-1	ASSPGSFYNEQF
-	TRBV5-8	ASSLAGVQPQH
-	TRBV19	ASTPQGDEKLF
-	TRBV27	ASSFSGQSYEQY
-	TRBV14	ASSQWDGTSGISQY
-	TRBV18	ASSPTGSYQETQY
-	TRBV7-9	ASSTDTGDNEQF
-	TRBV5-6	ASRPREAADTQY
-	TRBV19	ASRPHSRTNEKLF
-	TRBV5-1	ASSLQSQETQY
-	TRBV4-2	ASSGLLTGTNEKLF
once	TRBV5-1	ASAPGSAGANVLT
few	TRBV24-1	ATSDLGATKETQY